These 11 T cell receptor beta chains were sequenced from one sample in a study of shared clonotypes between healthy human individuals. The protocol was immunoSEQ multiplex PCR, while the TCRdb copy is restricted to in-frame clones and leaves out a portion. In the table there are hundreds of thousands of clones, around 73% of which are singletons. Material: memory CD4+ T cells sorted from blood. Subset here: CD45RA-negative fraction. These receptors were obtained from a woman in her twenties or thirties in good health.

The rearrangement uses TRBV12-5 and TRBJ1-1, with D perhaps matching TRBD1 (5 bases). Germline V gene sequence: CDR1 LGHNT, CDR2 FRNRAP. V was shortened by 7 bases and J by 4 bases, with 13 bases between the two germline ends. The CDR3 extends over 13 amino acids. Written as DNA, the CDR3 is TGTGCTAGTGATCCCTGGGGGGGCACTGAAGCTTTCTTT. Protein sequence: CASDPWGGTEAFF.

The CDR3 reads CASSLVPGSETQYF. The DNA of the CDR3 is TGTGCCAGCAGCTTAGTTCCGGGAAGCGAGACCCAGTACTTC. This chain connects TRBV7-8 to TRBJ2-5; a possible D gene is TRBD2 (5 bases). Looked up from germline, CDR1 is SGHVS and CDR2 is FQNEAQ. The CDR3 is 14 residues long. The germline V and J ends were trimmed by 1 base and 5 bases, with 11 bases remaining between them.

This clone occurred many times. The chain recombines TRBV7-8 with TRBJ2-7, with D possibly being TRBD1 (5 bases). The germline CDR1 and CDR2 sequences are SGHVS and FQNEAQ. The V gene lost 7 bases and the J gene lost 1 base, with 14 bases spanning the gap. The CDR3 extends over 14 amino acids. The CDR3, as DNA: TGTGCCAGCATCCTGGACCAGGGATCCTACGAGCAGTACTTC. It is translated as CASILDQGSYEQYF.

This chain connects TRBV7-9 to TRBJ2-5; D unclear. Deletions cut 1 base from V and 9 bases from J, with 6 bases between. The CDR3 loop spans 11 amino acids. The germline CDR1 and CDR2 sequences are SEHNR and FQNEAQ (reference sequence). The DNA of the CDR3 is TGTGCCAGCAGCTTAGAGTGGGCCCAGTACTTC. This translates into CASSLEWAQYF.

The chain recombines TRBV5-1 with TRBJ2-7; D is possibly TRBD1 or TRBD2 (6 bases each). Trimming removed 1 base at V and 7 bases at J, with 18 bases between. CDR1 is SGHRS, CDR2 YFSETQ, per germline. The CDR3 is 15 amino acids. CDR3 region: CASSLLPGGPGEQYF. The CDR3 region has the DNA TGCGCCAGCAGCTTGTTACCCGGGGGCCCTGGGGAGCAGTACTTC.

This clone appeared once. The chain joins TRBV15 to TRBJ2-3; perhaps TRBD2 as D (5 bases). V was clipped by 2 bases and J by 4 bases, with 19 bases between them. Germline V gene sequence: CDR1 LNHNV, CDR2 YYDKDF (reference sequence). The CDR3 sequence is 17 residues long. The CDR3, as DNA: TGTGCCACCAGCAGATACGACCGAGGGAGTGGTTCAGATACGCAGTATTTT. It translates to CATSRYDRGSGSDTQYF.

The chain uses TRBV9 and TRBJ2-3; TRBD2 is a possible D gene (6 bases). This CDR3 has 14 amino acids. Per the germline V gene, CDR1 is SGDLS and CDR2 is YYNGEE. Trimming took off 7 bases at V and 7 bases at J, with 19 bases between the two ends. The CDR3 sequence is CASGERRELNTQYF. The CDR3, as DNA: TGTGCCAGCGGAGAGCGCCGGGAGTTGAATACGCAGTATTTT.

The chain is built from TRBV2 and TRBJ1-1; D is unclear. This CDR3 has 14 amino acids. Per the germline V gene, CDR1 is SNHLY and CDR2 is FYNNEI. The ends were cut back, 8 bases at V and 5 bases at J, with 18 bases in the middle. The CDR3 sequence is CASGRQTLGTEAFF. The CDR3 nucleotides are TGTGCCAGCGGAAGACAAACCCTGGGGACTGAAGCTTTCTTT. The variable domain in full, with the rest retrieved from reference TRBV2 and TRBJ1-1, is EPEVTQTPSHQVTQMGQEVILRCVPISNHLYFYWYRQILGQKVEFLVSFYNNEISEKSEIFDDQFSVERPDGSNFTLKIRSTKLEDSAMYFCASGRQTLGTEAFFGQGTRLTVV.

The V call is TRBV9, the J call TRBJ2-2; perhaps TRBD2 as D (5 bases). The CDR3 totals 16 residues. Looked up from germline, CDR1 is SGDLS and CDR2 is YYNGEE. Deletions cut 4 bases from V and 0 bases from J, with 13 bases between. For the CDR3, the DNA is TGTGCCAGCAGCAGTTATAGCGCGGCGAACACCGGGGAGCTGTTTTTT. Translation gives CASSSYSAANTGELFF.

CDR3: CASSPLREVNQPQHF. CDR3 coding DNA: TGTGCCAGTAGTCCCCTGAGGGAGGTGAACCAGCCCCAGCATTTT. The rearrangement uses TRBV19 and TRBJ1-5; D call uncertain. V was shortened by 5 bases and J by 7 bases, with 18 bases between the two germline ends. The germline gives CDR1 LNHDA, CDR2 SQIVND (reference sequence). There are 15 residues in the CDR3.

The chain joins TRBV5-1 to TRBJ1-3, with 9 nucleotides matching TRBD1. The ends lost 1 base at V and 3 bases at J; junction bases unmatched: 5. The CDR3 loop spans 16 amino acids. Germline CDR1 reads SGHRS; CDR2 reads YFSETQ. The CDR3 DNA reads as TGCGCCAGCAGCTTGTCTACAGGGGGCTTTGGAAACACCATATATTTT. This encodes CASSLSTGGFGNTIYF.